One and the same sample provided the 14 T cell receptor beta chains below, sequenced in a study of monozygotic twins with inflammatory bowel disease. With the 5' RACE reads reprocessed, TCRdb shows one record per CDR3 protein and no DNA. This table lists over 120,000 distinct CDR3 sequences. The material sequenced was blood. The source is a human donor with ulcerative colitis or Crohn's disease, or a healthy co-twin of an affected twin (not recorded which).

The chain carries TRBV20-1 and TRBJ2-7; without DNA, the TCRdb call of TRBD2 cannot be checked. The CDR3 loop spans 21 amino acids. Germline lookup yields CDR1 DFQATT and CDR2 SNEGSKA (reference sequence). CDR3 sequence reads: CSARARKRPSGRGLGLYEQYF.

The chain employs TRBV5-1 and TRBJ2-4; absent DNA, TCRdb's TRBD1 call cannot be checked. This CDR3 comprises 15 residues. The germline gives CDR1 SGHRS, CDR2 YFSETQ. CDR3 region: CASRYVGQGINIQYF.

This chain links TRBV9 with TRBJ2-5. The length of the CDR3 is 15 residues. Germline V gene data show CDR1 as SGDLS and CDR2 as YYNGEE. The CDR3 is CASSVEGWEQETQYF.

The CDR3 sequence is CASSQDLGETEAFF. J is TRBJ1-1 and V is TRBV3-1. CDR1 is LGHDT, CDR2 YNNKEL, per germline (reference sequence). The CDR3 totals 14 residues.

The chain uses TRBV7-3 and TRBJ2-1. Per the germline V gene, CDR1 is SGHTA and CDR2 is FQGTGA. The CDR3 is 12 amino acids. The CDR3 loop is CASSLTGNEQFF.

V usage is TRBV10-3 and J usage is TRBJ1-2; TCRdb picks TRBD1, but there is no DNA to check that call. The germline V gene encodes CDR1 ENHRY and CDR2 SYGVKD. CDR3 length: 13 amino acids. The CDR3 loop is CAISARDGHGYTF.

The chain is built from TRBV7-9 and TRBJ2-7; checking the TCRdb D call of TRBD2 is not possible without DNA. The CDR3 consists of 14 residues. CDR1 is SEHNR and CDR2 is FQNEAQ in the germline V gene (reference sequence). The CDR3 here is CASSGSGTSYEQYF.

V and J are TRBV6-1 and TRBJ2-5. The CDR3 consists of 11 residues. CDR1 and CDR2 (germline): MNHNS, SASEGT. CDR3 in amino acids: CASELGETQYF.

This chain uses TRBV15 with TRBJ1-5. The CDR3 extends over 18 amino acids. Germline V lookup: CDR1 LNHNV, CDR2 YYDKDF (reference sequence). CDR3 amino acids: CATSRVRLGGSSNQPQHF.

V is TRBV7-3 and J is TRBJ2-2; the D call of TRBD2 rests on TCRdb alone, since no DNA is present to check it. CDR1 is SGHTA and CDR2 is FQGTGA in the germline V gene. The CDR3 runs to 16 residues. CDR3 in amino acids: CASSPPGLAKPGELFF. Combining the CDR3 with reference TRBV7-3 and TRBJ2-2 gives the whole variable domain GAGVSQTPSNKVTEKGKYVELRCDPISGHTALYWYRQSLGQGPEFLIYFQGTGAADDSGLPNDRFFAVRPEGSVSTLKIQRTERGDSAVYLCASSPPGLAKPGELFFGEGSRLTVL.

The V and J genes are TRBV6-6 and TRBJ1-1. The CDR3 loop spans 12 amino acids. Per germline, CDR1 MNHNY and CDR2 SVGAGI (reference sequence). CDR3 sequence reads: CASSPINSQAFF.

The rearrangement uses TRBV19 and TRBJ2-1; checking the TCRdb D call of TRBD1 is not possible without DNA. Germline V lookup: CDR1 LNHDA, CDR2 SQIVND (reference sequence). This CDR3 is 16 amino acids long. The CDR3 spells CASSTQRQGGYNEQFF.

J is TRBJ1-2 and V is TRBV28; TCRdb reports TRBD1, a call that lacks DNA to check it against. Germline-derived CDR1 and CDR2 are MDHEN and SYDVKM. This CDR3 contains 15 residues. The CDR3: CASSFPTGLNYGYTF.

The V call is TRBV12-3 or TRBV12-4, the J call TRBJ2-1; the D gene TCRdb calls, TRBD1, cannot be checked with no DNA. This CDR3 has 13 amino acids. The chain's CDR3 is CASSRGSDNEQFF.